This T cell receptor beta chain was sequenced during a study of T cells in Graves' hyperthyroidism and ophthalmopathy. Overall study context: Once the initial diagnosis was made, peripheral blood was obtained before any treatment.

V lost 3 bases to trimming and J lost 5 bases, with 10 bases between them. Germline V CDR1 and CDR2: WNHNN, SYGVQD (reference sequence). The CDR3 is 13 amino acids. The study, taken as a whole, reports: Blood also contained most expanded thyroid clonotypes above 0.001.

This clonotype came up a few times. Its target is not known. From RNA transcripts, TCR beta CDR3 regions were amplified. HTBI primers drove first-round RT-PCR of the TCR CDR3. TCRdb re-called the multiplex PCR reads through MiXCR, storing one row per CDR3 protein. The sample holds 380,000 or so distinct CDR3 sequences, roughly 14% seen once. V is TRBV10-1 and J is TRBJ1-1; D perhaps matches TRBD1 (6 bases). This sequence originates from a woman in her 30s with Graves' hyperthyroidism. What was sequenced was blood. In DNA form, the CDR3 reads TGCGCCAGCAGTGATACAGGGCGGACTGAAGCTTTCTTT. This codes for CASSDTGRTEAFF.